The clone carrying this T cell receptor beta chain was detected many times. The data derive from a study of T-cell reconstitution after alpha-beta-depleted transplantation in children. The CDR3 runs 14 residues. Germline loops: CDR1 SGDLS, CDR2 YYNGEE. V was cut by 2 bases and J by 5 bases, with 12 bases left in between. Unique molecular identifiers were incorporated during preparation of the TCRbeta library. TCRdb recomputed calls from the PCR reads with MiXCR, one row per CDR3 protein. The table includes about 610,000 distinct CDR3 sequences, 10% detected once. The sequence was obtained from a human donor who donated a stem cell graft to a child with acute myeloid leukemia. The V call is TRBV9, the J call TRBJ2-3; a possible D gene is TRBD1 (5 bases). The sample was PBMCs from the stem cell graft donor, taken from the stem cell graft. The CDR3 loop is CASSVQGLEDTQYF. CDR3 coding DNA: TGTGCCAGCAGCGTCCAGGGTTTGGAAGATACGCAGTATTTT.